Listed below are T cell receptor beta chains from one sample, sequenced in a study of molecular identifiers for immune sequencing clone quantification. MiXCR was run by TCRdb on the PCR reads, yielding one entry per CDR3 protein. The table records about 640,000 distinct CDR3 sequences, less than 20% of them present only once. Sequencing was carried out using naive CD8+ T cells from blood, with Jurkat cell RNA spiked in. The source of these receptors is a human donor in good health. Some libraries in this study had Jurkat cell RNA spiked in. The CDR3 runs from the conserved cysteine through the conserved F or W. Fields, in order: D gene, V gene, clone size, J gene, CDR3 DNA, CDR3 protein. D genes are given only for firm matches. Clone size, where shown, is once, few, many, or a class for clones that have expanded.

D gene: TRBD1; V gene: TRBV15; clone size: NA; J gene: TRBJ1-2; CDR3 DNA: TGTGCCACCAGCAGAGAGCAGGGGGCGGTTGGCTACACCTTC; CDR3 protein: CATSREQGAVGYTF
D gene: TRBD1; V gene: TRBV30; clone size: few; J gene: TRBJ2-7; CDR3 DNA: TGTGCCTGGAGCAGACAGGGGGATTTTTACGAGCAGTACTTC; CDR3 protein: CAWSRQGDFYEQYF
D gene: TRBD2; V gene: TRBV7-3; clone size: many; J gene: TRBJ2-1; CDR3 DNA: TGTGCCAGCAGCTCCGGGACTAGCAGGGATGAGCAGTTCTTC; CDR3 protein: CASSSGTSRDEQFF
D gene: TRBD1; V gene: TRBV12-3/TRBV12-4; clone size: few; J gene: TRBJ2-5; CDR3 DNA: TGTGCCAGCAGTTGGTCGACAGGGGTGGAGACCCAGTACTTC; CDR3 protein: CASSWSTGVETQYF
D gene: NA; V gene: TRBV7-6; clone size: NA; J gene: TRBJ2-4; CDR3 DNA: TGTGCCAGCAGCTTAGCGCCGATTGGGGAGGAGGCCAAAAACATTCAGTACTTC; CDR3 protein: CASSLAPIGEEAKNIQYF
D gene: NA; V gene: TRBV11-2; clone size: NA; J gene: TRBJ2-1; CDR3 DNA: TGTGCCAGCAGCTTAGCCCAGGGGAGGGACAATGAGCAGTTCTTC; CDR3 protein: CASSLAQGRDNEQFF
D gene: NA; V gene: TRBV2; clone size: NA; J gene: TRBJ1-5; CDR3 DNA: TGTGCCGGCAGTGATAGGGGTACCTCACACAATCAGCCCCAGCATTTT; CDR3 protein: CAGSDRGTSHNQPQHF
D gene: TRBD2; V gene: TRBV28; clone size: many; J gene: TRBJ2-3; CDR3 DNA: TGTGCCAGCAGTTTACTAGCGGGAGGGCTAGCAGATACGCAGTATTTT; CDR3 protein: CASSLLAGGLADTQYF
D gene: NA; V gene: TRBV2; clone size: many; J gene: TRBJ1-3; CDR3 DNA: TGTGCCAGCAGTGATGTACAGGGTACTGGAAACACCATATATTTT; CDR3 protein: CASSDVQGTGNTIYF
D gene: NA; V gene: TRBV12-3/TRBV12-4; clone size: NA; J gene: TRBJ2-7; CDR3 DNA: TGTGCCAGCAGTCCGGGGCCAACCTACGAGCAGTGCTTC; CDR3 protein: CASSPGPTYEQCF
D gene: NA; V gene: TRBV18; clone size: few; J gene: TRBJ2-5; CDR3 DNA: TGTGCCAGCTCACCACCTAGAGAGACCCAGTACTTC; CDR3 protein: CASSPPRETQYF
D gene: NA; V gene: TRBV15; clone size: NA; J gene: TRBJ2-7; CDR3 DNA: TGTGCCACCAGCAGAAGGGACGGAGGGGACGAGCAGTACTTC; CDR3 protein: CATSRRDGGDEQYF
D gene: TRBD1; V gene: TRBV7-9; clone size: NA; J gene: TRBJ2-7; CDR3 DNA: TGTGCCAGCAGCTTCTCCCGGGACAGCTACGAGCAGTACTTC; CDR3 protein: CASSFSRDSYEQYF
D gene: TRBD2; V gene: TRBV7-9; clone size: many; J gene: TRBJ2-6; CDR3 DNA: TGTGCCAGCAGCTTAGGAGCTGTACTAGCGGAATCTGGGGCCAACGTCCTGACTTTC; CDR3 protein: CASSLGAVLAESGANVLTF
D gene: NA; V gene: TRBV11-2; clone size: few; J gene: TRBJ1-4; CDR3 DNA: TGTGCCAGCAGCTTAGAGGTTGTTGATGAAAAACTGTTTTTT; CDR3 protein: CASSLEVVDEKLFF
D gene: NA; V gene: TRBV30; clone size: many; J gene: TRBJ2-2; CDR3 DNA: TGTGCCTGGAGGGAGACCGGGGAGCTGTTTTTT; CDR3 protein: CAWRETGELFF
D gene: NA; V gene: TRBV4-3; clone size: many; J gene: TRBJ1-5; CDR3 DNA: TGCGCCAGCAGCCAAGACATGGACCGGTATCAGCCCCAGCATTTT; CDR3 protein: CASSQDMDRYQPQHF
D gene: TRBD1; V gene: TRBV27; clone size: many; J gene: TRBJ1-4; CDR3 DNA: TGTGCCAGCAGGTACAGGGGAAGTAATGAAAAACTGTTTTTT; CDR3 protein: CASRYRGSNEKLFF
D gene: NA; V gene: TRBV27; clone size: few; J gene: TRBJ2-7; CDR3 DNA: TGTGCCAGCAGAGACCCCCTTAGAAAAGAGCAGTACTTC; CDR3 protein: CASRDPLRKEQYF
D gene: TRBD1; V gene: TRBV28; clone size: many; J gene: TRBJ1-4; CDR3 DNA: TGTGCCAGCAGTCCATCGACAGGGGCTAATGAAAAACTGTTTTTT; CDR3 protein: CASSPSTGANEKLFF
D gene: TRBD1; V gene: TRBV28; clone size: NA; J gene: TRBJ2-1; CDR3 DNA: TGTGCCAGCAGTCCCGGGACAGGGGGATACGAGCAGTTCTTC; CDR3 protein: CASSPGTGGYEQFF
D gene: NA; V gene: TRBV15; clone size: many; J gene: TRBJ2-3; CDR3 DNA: TGTGCCACCAGCAGAGGACTGGACGAAGATACGCAGTATTTT; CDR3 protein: CATSRGLDEDTQYF
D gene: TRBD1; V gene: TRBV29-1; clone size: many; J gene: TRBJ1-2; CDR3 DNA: TGCAGCGTGCCTCTCGCGGCAGGGGGCATCTATGGCTACACCTTC; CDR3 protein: CSVPLAAGGIYGYTF
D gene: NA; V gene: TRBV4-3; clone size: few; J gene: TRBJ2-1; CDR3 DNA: TGCGCCAGCAGCCCCGGAACAGGGATCGCCTACAATGAGCAGTTCTTC; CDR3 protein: CASSPGTGIAYNEQFF
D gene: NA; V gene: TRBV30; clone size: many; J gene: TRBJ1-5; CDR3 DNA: TGTGCCTGGAGTAACCGGGGGGGTCAGCCCCAGCATTTT; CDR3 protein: CAWSNRGGQPQHF
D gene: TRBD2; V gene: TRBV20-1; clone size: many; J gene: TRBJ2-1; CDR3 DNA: TGCAGTGCTGGGACTAGCGGGTACAATGAGCAGTTCTTC; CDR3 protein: CSAGTSGYNEQFF
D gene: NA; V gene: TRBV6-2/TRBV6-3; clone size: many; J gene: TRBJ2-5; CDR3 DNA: TGTGCCAGCAGCACGCCGGGACTCCAAGAGACCCAGTACTTC; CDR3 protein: CASSTPGLQETQYF
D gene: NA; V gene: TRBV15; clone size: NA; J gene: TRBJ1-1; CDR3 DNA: TGTGCCACCAGCAGCAGGGGAAACACTGAAGCTTTCTTT; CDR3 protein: CATSSRGNTEAFF
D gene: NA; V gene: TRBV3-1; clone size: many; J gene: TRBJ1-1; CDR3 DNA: TGTGCCAGCAGCCAAGACCGGACTGAAGCTTTCTTT; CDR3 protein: CASSQDRTEAFF
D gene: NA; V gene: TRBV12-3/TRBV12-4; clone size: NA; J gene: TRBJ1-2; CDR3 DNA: TGTGCCAGCAGTTTAGGTTGGCAGATATATGGCTACACCTTC; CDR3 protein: CASSLGWQIYGYTF
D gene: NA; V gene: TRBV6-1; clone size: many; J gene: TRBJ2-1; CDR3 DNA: TGTGCCAGCAGTAGACAGACACCGGTCAATGAGCAGTTCTTC; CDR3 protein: CASSRQTPVNEQFF
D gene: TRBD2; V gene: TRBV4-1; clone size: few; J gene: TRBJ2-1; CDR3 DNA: TGCGCCAGCAGCCTGCAATTAGCGGGGAGCAACAATGAGCAGTTCTTC; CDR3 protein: CASSLQLAGSNNEQFF
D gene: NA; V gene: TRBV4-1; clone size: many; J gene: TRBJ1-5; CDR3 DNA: TGCGCCAGCAGCCAAGTTGAGGTCGGCAGGAACAATCAGCCCCAGCATTTT; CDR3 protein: CASSQVEVGRNNQPQHF
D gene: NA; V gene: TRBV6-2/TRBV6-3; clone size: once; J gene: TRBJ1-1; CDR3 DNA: TGTGCCAGCAGTGAAGGTCTGGGTCAGATGAACACTGAAGCTTTCTTT; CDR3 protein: CASSEGLGQMNTEAFF
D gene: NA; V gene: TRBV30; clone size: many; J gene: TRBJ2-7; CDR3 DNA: TGTGCCTGGTCGCACGGGGGTGGGTACGAGCAGTACTTC; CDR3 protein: CAWSHGGGYEQYF
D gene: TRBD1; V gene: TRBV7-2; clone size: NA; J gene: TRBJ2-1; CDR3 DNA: TGTGCCACCTATAGGGACAGTTCCTACAATGAGCAGTTCTTC; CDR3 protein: CATYRDSSYNEQFF
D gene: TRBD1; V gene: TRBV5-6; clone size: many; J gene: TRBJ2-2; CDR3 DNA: TGTGCCAGCAGCCACGGGACAGGGGGAGAGACCGGGGAGCTGTTTTTT; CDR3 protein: CASSHGTGGETGELFF
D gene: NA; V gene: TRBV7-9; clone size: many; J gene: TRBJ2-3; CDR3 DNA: TGTGCCAGCAGTTCAACGGTGGCAATCACAGATACGCAGTATTTT; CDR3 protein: CASSSTVAITDTQYF
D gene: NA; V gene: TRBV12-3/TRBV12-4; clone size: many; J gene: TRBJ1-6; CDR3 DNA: TGTGCCAGCAGGGCCGGGCCCCTCGGATTACCCCTCCACTTT; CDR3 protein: CASRAGPLGLPLHF
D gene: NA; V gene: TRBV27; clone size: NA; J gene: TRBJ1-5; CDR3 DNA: TGTGCCAGCAGTCCCTTAGGAGAGCCCCAGCATTTT; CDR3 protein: CASSPLGEPQHF
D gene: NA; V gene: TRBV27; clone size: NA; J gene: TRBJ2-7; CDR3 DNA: TGTGCCAGCACCTCCGGGCAGGGTTCCGGCGAGCAGTACTTC; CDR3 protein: CASTSGQGSGEQYF
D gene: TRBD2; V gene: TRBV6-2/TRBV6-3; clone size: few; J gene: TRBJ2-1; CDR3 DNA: TGTGCCAGCAGTTATTGGGCGGGAGTATCAAATGAGCAGTTCTTC; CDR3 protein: CASSYWAGVSNEQFF
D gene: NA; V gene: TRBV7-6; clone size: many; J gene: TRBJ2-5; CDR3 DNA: TGTGCCAGCAGCCCCGACAGAGTTCAAGAGACCCAGTACTTC; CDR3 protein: CASSPDRVQETQYF
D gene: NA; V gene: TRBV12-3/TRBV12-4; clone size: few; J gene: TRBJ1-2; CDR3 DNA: TGTGCCAGCAGTTTAGTTTCAGGATATGGCTACACCTTC; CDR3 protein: CASSLVSGYGYTF
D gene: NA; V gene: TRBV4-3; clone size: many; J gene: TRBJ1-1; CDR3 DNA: TGCGCCAGCAGCCATGGGACCCAAACGAACACTGAAGCTTTCTTT; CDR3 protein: CASSHGTQTNTEAFF
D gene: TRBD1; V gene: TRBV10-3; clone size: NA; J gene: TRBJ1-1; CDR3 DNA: TGTGCCACCCGGACAGGAGACACTGAAGCTTTCTTT; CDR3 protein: CATRTGDTEAFF
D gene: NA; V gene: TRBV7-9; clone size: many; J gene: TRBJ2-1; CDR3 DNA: TGTGCCAGCAGCCAAGTGGGGGGTGAGCAGTTCTTC; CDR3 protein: CASSQVGGEQFF
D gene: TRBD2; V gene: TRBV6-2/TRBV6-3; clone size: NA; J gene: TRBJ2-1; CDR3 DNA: TGTGCCAGCAGTTACTCGGGGAGGGGCTCCTACAATGAGCAGTTCTTC; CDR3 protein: CASSYSGRGSYNEQFF
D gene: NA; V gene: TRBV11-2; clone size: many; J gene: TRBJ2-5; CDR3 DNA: TGTGCCAGCAGCTTCATGGTCGAGACCCAGTACTTC; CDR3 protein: CASSFMVETQYF
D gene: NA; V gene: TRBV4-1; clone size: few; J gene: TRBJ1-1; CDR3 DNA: TGCACCAGCAGCCAAGATAGATTCGGGAACACTGAAGCTTTCTTT; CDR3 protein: CTSSQDRFGNTEAFF
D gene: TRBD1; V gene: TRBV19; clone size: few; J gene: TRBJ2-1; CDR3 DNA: TGTGCCAGTAGTCTTGGGGGACAGTACAATGAGCAGTTCTTC; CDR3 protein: CASSLGGQYNEQFF
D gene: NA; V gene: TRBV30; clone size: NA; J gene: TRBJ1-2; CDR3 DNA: TGTGCCTGGACGGAGGGTGCCTATGGCTACACCTTC; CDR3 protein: CAWTEGAYGYTF
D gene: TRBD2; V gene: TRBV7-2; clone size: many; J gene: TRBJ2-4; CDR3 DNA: TGTGCCAGCAGCCCTTTGGGGGGGGGAGAAAACATTCAGTACTTC; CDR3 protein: CASSPLGGGENIQYF
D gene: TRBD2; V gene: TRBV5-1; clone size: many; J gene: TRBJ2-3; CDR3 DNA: TGCGCCAGCAGCTTGACTAGCGGGCACACAGATACGCAGTATTTT; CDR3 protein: CASSLTSGHTDTQYF